Below are 10 T cell receptor beta chains sequenced from a single sample in a study of post-analysis software for immune sequencing data. Study results and caveats: Patients used about five TRBV segments, including TRBV5-6, TRBV5-1 and TRBV20-1, more often than controls.

Unique molecular identifiers featured in each of the TCR beta cDNA libraries. TCRdb recomputed calls from the PCR reads with MiXCR, one row per CDR3 protein. The data contain 600,000 to 750,000 distinct CDR3 sequences, 55% to 70% of them singletons. The antigens for these receptors are not known. Material for sequencing was blood. Source of these receptors: a girl under 10 years old with multiple sclerosis.

The V and J genes are TRBV7-2 and TRBJ2-3; 10 bases map to TRBD2. With V trimmed by 3 bases and J by 1 base, 7 bases remained unmatched. Germline lookup yields CDR1 SGHTA and CDR2 FQGNSA. The CDR3 is 17 amino acids. CDR3 in amino acids: CASSLVAGGSGTDTQYF. DNA for the CDR3: TGTGCCAGCAGCTTGGTAGCGGGGGGATCTGGCACAGATACGCAGTATTTT.

In this sample, this clonotype turned up many times. One junction end disagrees with the germline gene, perhaps due to a read error. The CDR3 spells CASSLTGGQETQYF. The CDR3 nucleotides are TGTGCCAGCAGCTTAACAGGGGGCCAAGAGACCCAGTACTTC. The gene calls are TRBV5-1 and TRBJ2-5, with 8 positions matching TRBD1. CDR3 length: 14 residues. Per the germline V gene, CDR1 is SGHRS and CDR2 is YFSETQ.

This chain links TRBV6-5 with TRBJ2-3; TRBD2 matches at 12 bases. The CDR3 is made up of 15 amino acids. The V gene end was trimmed by 5 bases and the J gene end by 4 bases; junction bases not matched to a gene: 4. Germline CDR1 reads MNHEY; CDR2 reads SVGAGI. CDR3 protein: CASSGLAGGPDTQYF. DNA of the CDR3: TGTGCCAGCAGTGGGCTAGCGGGAGGGCCAGATACGCAGTATTTT.

The CDR3 loop is CSASRDRGYNEQFF. The CDR3 nucleotides read TGCAGTGCTTCTCGGGACAGGGGTTACAATGAGCAGTTCTTC. This sequence joins TRBV20-1 and TRBJ2-1; TRBD1 matches 10 bases. The CDR3 loop spans 14 amino acids. CDR1 and CDR2 (germline): DFQATT, SNEGSKA (reference sequence). Trimming took 5 bases from V and 4 from J; bases not matched to a gene: 5.

This rearrangement joins TRBV4-2 to TRBJ2-1, with 10 nucleotides matching TRBD2. Germline CDR1 and CDR2: LGHNA and YNFKEQ. The V and J ends lost 5 bases and 15 bases, in that order; junction bases with no gene match: 10. The CDR3 is 13 amino acids. In DNA, the CDR3 is TGTGCCAGCAGCGCAGAACCTAGCGGGAGTACGTTCTTC. Translating it yields CASSAEPSGSTFF.

The V call is TRBV2, the J call TRBJ2-7; TRBD1 agrees at 10 bases. V gave up 4 bases and J gave up 2 bases; unmatched junction bases: 11. Germline V gene data show CDR1 as SNHLY and CDR2 as FYNNEI. The CDR3 has 17 amino acids. The CDR3 region has the DNA TGTGCCAGCAGTGGGCTCGCGCCCGGGACAGGGGCCTACGAGCAGTACTTC. Protein sequence: CASSGLAPGTGAYEQYF. Variable domain in full (rest from reference TRBV2 and TRBJ2-7): EPEVTQTPSHQVTQMGQEVILRCVPISNHLYFYWYRQILGQKVEFLVSFYNNEISEKSEIFDDQFSVERPDGSNFTLKIRSTKLEDSAMYFCASSGLAPGTGAYEQYFGPGTRLTVT.

This clonotype has a handful of counts. The chain employs TRBV10-3 and TRBJ2-3; perhaps TRBD1 as D (5 bases). Germline V lookup: CDR1 ENHRY, CDR2 SYGVKD. The CDR3 loop spans 15 amino acids. Trimming stripped 0 bases from V and 4 bases from J, with 11 bases between. Here the CDR3 reads CAISESGVRSDTQYF. In DNA, the CDR3 is TGTGCCATCAGTGAGTCAGGGGTTAGGTCAGATACGCAGTATTTT.

The chain carries TRBV9 and TRBJ1-6; 7 nucleotides align to TRBD1. V lost 3 bases and J lost 3; bases outside the gene matches: 9. The CDR3 runs to 17 residues. CDR1 is SGDLS and CDR2 is YYNGEE in the germline V gene. CDR3 loop: CASSAGGTADYNSPLHF. As DNA, the CDR3 is TGTGCCAGCAGCGCAGGGGGTACGGCAGACTATAATTCACCCCTCCACTTT.

This clonotype was counted between two and nine times. The chain carries TRBV11-2 and TRBJ1-2; D gene ambiguous. The CDR3 spans 15 residues. Germline CDR1 SGHAT, CDR2 FQNNGV. Deletions cut 1 base from V and 4 bases from J, with 13 bases between. Here the CDR3 reads CASSLAPGDFYGYTF. The CDR3 DNA reads as TGTGCCAGCAGCTTAGCACCCGGGGATTTCTATGGCTACACCTTC. Combining the CDR3 with reference TRBV11-2 and TRBJ1-2 gives the whole variable domain EAGVAQSPRYKIIEKRQSVAFWCNPISGHATLYWYQQILGQGPKLLIQFQNNGVVDDSQLPKDRFSAERLKGVDSTLKIQPAKLEDSAVYLCASSLAPGDFYGYTFGSGTRLTVV.

V is TRBV12-3 or TRBV12-4 and J is TRBJ2-5; TRBD2 agrees at 9 bases. This CDR3 spans 14 amino acids. The V and J ends lost 5 bases and 1 base, in that order; junction bases with no gene match: 2. CDR3 sequence reads: CASSPSGIQETQYF. CDR3 DNA: TGTGCCAGCAGTCCTAGCGGGATCCAAGAGACCCAGTACTTC.